This entry describes one TCR beta chain. This entry belongs to a study of cytomegalovirus exposure and HLA in healthy donors. PCR primers comprised 60 Vbeta and 13 Jbeta primers. Method: immunoSEQ multiplex PCR; TCRdb's copy keeps in-frame clones and lacks some. The table lists about 69,000 clones, around 70% of them singletons, with about 10% in the top ten. Germline CDR1 and CDR2: SNHLY and FYNNEI. Between the trimmed V and J ends, which lost 0 bases and 4 bases, there was a span of 9 bases. The CDR3 runs to 14 residues. The chain couples TRBV2 to TRBJ1-2; D is uncertain. This clonotype was sampled from a woman in her 30s in good health and CMV-seronegative. The sequencing sample was made of PBMCs. The CDR3: CASSEAGPLYGYTF. As DNA, the CDR3 is TGTGCCAGCAGTGAAGCGGGCCCCCTCTATGGCTACACCTTC.